One and the same sample provided the 8 T cell receptor beta chains below, sequenced in a study of blood T cell repertoires in COVID-19 (dated by TCRdb to about 2020). Libraries were built with the immunoSEQ multiplex PCR assay. Held by TCRdb, this immuneACCESS table contains in-frame sequences only and omits some clones. Under half of the omission traces to an unresolved V gene where checked; the cause of the rest is unknown. The sample table holds 250,000 or so clones, of which around 87% were seen once. The ten largest clones capture approximately 7.2% of the sample. Sequencing was performed on peripheral blood. The origin of the receptors is a woman in her seventies with active or convalescent COVID-19.

This clone was counted a few times. This chain connects TRBV7-9 to TRBJ2-7; 7 bases align to TRBD2. The CDR3 has 14 residues. CDR1 and CDR2 from the germline V gene are SEHNR and FQNEAQ (reference sequence). V was pared by 11 bases and J by 0 bases, with 10 bases of the junction left unmatched. CDR3 bases: TGTGCCGGGGAGACGGGGGGTTCCTCCTACGAGCAGTACTTC. The encoded protein is CAGETGGSSYEQYF.

The V call is TRBV5-5, the J call TRBJ1-5; 7 nucleotides line up with TRBD1. V trimming: 0 bases; J trimming: 0 bases; junction bases outside the gene matches: 3. The length of the CDR3 is 16 residues. CDR1 and CDR2 from the germline V gene are SGHKS and YYEKEE (reference sequence). CDR3 in amino acids: CASSLDGTVSNQPQHF. CDR3 nucleotide sequence: TGTGCCAGCAGCTTGGATGGGACAGTTAGCAATCAGCCCCAGCATTTT.

The CDR3: CASSLSRAGEKLFF. The CDR3 DNA sequence: TGTGCCAGCAGTTTATCCAGGGCGGGGGAAAAACTGTTTTTT. V usage is TRBV27 and J usage is TRBJ1-4, with D perhaps matching TRBD1 (5 bases). Deletions cut 0 bases from V and 8 bases from J, with 10 bases between. The germline CDR1 and CDR2 sequences are MNHEY and SMNVEV (reference sequence). The CDR3 is 14 amino acids.

This chain joins TRBV21-1 and TRBJ2-5; the table names TRBD1, a call not compared with the DNA. TRBV21-1 corresponds to a pseudogene. The CDR3 totals 13 residues. CDR3 in amino acids: CASSKAGAETQYF. In nucleotides, the CDR3 is TGTGCCAGCAGTAAGGCAGGCGCAGAGACCCAGTACTTC.

V and J are TRBV18 and TRBJ2-7, with 10 bases identical to TRBD2. There are 14 residues in the CDR3. Germline V lookup: CDR1 KGHSH, CDR2 LQKENI. Trimming cost V 6 bases and J 2 bases; bases outside gene matches: 4. The CDR3 loop is CASSRLAGAYEQYF. The CDR3 DNA reads TGTGCCAGCTCGCGACTAGCGGGTGCCTACGAGCAGTACTTC.

The DNA of the CDR3 is TGTGCCAGTAGTACGCAGGGGACCGGTACTGAAGCTTTCTTT. Its protein product is CASSTQGTGTEAFF. This chain joins TRBV19 and TRBJ1-1; perhaps TRBD1 as D (6 bases). Germline assignment: CDR1 LNHDA and CDR2 SQIVND (reference sequence). Trimming took off 4 bases at V and 5 bases at J, with 14 bases between the two ends. The CDR3 totals 14 residues.

This chain connects TRBV2 to TRBJ2-1; 8 bases line up with TRBD1. CDR1 and CDR2 (germline): SNHLY, FYNNEI. The CDR3 covers 13 residues. V lost 8 bases and J lost 6; bases outside the gene matches: 6. The CDR3 sequence: CASLTGAFNEQFF. DNA of the CDR3: TGTGCCAGCTTGACAGGGGCTTTCAATGAGCAGTTCTTC.

The chain combines TRBV19 with TRBJ1-6, with TRBD1 matching over 7 bases. The V and J ends lost 7 bases and 4 bases, in that order; junction bases with no gene match: 7. Germline loops: CDR1 LNHDA, CDR2 SQIVND (reference sequence). The CDR3 spans 15 residues. CDR3 region: CASTEQGRYNSPLHF. For the CDR3, the DNA is TGTGCCAGTACCGAACAGGGGAGATATAATTCACCCCTCCACTTT. The whole variable domain, remainder taken from reference TRBV19 and TRBJ1-6, is DGGITQSPKYLFRKEGQNVTLSCEQNLNHDAMYWYRQDPGQGLRLIYYSQIVNDFQKGDIAEGYSVSREKKESFPLTVTSAQKNPTAFYLCASTEQGRYNSPLHFGNGTRLTVT.